The 10 T cell receptor beta chains listed next were all sequenced from one sample in a study of blood T cell repertoires in COVID-19. TCRdb keeps only in-frame clones here, not all; method: immunoSEQ multiplex PCR. The sample shows 350,000 to 400,000 clones, around 87% of them seen only once. The sequenced sample consisted of PBMCs or T cells enriched from blood (not recorded which). The source is a man between 40 and 49 years old in a cohort exposed to, infected with or recovered from COVID-19 (not recorded which).

V usage is TRBV10-1 and J usage is TRBJ1-2; 8 bases line up with TRBD1. Trimming cost V 7 bases and J 4 bases; bases outside gene matches: 11. This CDR3 is built from 15 residues. Germline V gene sequence: CDR1 WNHNN, CDR2 SYGVQD (reference sequence). CDR3 region: CASIGTGKGFYGYTF. The CDR3 coding sequence is TGCGCCAGCATCGGGACAGGTAAAGGGTTCTATGGCTACACCTTC.

V and J are TRBV30 and TRBJ2-5, with 11 positions matching TRBD2. CDR1 and CDR2 from the germline V gene are GTSNPN and SVGIG (reference sequence). Unmatched junction bases numbered 10, after V lost 0 bases and J lost 4 bases. The CDR3 sequence is 17 residues long. The CDR3 DNA is TGTGCCTGGAGTGTAAGGGCTAGCGGGAGGAGAGGAGAGACCCAGTACTTC. This encodes CAWSVRASGRRGETQYF.

The rearrangement uses TRBV10-1 and TRBJ1-5; D may be TRBD1 (5 bases). Trimming cost V 4 bases and J 4 bases, with 8 bases left between them. Germline assignment: CDR1 WNHNN and CDR2 SYGVQD (reference sequence). CDR3 length: 13 residues. In nucleotides, the CDR3 is TGCGCCAGCAGTGGACAGAGGAATCAGCCCCAGCATTTT. Protein sequence: CASSGQRNQPQHF.

The CDR3 DNA follows: TGTGCCAGCAGTTCCCAGGGTGACGGCTACACCTTC. Its protein product is CASSSQGDGYTF. The J gene is TRBJ1-2, the V gene TRBV12-3 or TRBV12-4; perhaps TRBD1 as D (5 bases). With 4 bases removed from V and 8 bases from J, the gap between germline ends came to 11 bases. CDR3 length equals 12 residues.

This rearrangement joins TRBV5-1 to TRBJ2-7; 9 bases are a match to TRBD2. The CDR3 covers 16 residues. V shed 2 bases, J shed 2 bases, and the junction held 8 bases outside the gene matches. CDR1 SGHRS and CDR2 YFSETQ come from the germline V gene. CDR3 sequence: CASSLSPSGTTYEQYF. The CDR3 DNA reads as TGCGCCAGCAGCTTAAGCCCTAGCGGGACGACCTACGAGCAGTACTTC.

V is TRBV18 and J is TRBJ2-1; D remains unclear. CDR1 is KGHSH and CDR2 is LQKENI in the germline V gene. The V gene lost 3 bases and the J gene lost 5 bases, with 8 bases spanning the gap. This CDR3 is built from 13 residues. The CDR3 sequence is CASSPLANNEQFF. As DNA, the CDR3 is TGTGCCAGCTCACCGTTAGCTAACAATGAGCAGTTCTTC.

This clone has just one count. The same CDR3 also results from other DNA sequences found in this sample. The chain combines TRBV5-1 with TRBJ1-1; TRBD1 matches 8 bases. Germline-derived CDR1 and CDR2 are SGHRS and YFSETQ. The CDR3 is made up of 14 amino acids. Unmatched junction bases numbered 7, after V lost 4 bases and J lost 5 bases. This chain's CDR3 is CASSQGTGGTEAFF. The CDR3 nucleotides read TGCGCCAGCAGCCAGGGGACAGGCGGGACTGAAGCTTTCTTT.

The chain is built from TRBV27 and TRBJ2-1; 7 bases line up with TRBD2. The germline gives CDR1 MNHEY, CDR2 SMNVEV (reference sequence). Trimming cost V 5 bases and J 9 bases; bases outside gene matches: 10. This CDR3 comprises 14 residues. CDR3 nucleotide sequence: TGTGCCAGCAGTAGCTGGGGGGGATGGGGTGAGCAGTTCTTC. This translates into CASSSWGGWGEQFF.

The chain combines TRBV6-2 or TRBV6-3 with TRBJ1-2; D gene ambiguous. V gave up 0 bases and J gave up 0 bases, with 5 bases separating them. Germline V gene data show CDR1 as MNHEY and CDR2 as SVGEGT. This CDR3 has 14 residues. CDR3 DNA sequence: TGTGCCAGCAGTTACTCCGGGACTAACTATGGCTACACCTTC. Encoded protein: CASSYSGTNYGYTF.

This clone has just one count. The gene calls are TRBV7-2 and TRBJ2-7; 8 positions agree with TRBD2. CDR3 length: 17 residues. The germline CDR1 and CDR2 sequences are SGHTA and FQGNSA. V lost 5 bases and J lost 1; bases outside the gene matches: 13. CDR3 bases: TGTGCCAGCAGCCCCTCCTTTACTAGCGGACCGTCCTACGAGCAGTACTTC. Protein: CASSPSFTSGPSYEQYF.